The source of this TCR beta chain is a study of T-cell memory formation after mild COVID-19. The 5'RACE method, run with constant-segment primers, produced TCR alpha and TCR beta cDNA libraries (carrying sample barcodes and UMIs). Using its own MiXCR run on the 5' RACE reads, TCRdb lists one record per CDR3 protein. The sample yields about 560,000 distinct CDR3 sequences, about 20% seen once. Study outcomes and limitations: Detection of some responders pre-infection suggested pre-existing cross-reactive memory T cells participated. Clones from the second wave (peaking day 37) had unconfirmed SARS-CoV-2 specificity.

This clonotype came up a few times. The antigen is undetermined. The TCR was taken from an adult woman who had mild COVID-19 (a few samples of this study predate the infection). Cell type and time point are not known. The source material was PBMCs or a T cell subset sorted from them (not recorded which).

The CDR3 bases are TGTGCCAGCAGAACCGGGACAGGGAAGGAAAAACTGTTTTTT. It encodes CASRTGTGKEKLFF. The chain combines TRBV12-3 or TRBV12-4 with TRBJ1-4; 9 bases fit TRBD1. The J segment lost 8 bases and the V segment lost 6 bases, leaving 7 bases of the junction unmatched. The CDR3 length is 14 residues.